This TCR beta chain was found in a study of cytomegalovirus exposure and HLA in healthy donors. On this clone itself: The antigen is undetermined.

Study findings and constraints: With later analysis, a missense DCLRE1C variant became linked to TCR beta V- and J-gene trimming. The authors considered a cluster of highly shared sequence variants likely to be a sequencing artifact. Excluded were some V segments that proved indistinguishable, including TRBV6-2 and TRBV6-3. Reports indicate that TCR beta sequences accurately predicted the HLA-A and HLA-B alleles of most subjects.

60 Vbeta and 13 Jbeta primers were used in PCR. Assay used: immunoSEQ multiplex PCR; TCRdb lists only in-frame clones, some missing. Seen here are 210,000 or so clones, 85% observed once, and the top ten hold over 1%. The V gene's germline CDR1 is DFQATT and CDR2 SNEGSKA (reference sequence). The germline V and J ends were trimmed by 5 bases and 7 bases, with 8 bases remaining between them. This CDR3 has 10 amino acids. The J gene is TRBJ1-1, the V gene TRBV20-1; D is ambiguous. The source material was PBMCs. This TCR was recovered from a human donor in good health. The CDR3 nucleotides are TGCAGTGCTCAATCCGGTGAAGCTTTCTTT. It yields the protein CSAQSGEAFF.